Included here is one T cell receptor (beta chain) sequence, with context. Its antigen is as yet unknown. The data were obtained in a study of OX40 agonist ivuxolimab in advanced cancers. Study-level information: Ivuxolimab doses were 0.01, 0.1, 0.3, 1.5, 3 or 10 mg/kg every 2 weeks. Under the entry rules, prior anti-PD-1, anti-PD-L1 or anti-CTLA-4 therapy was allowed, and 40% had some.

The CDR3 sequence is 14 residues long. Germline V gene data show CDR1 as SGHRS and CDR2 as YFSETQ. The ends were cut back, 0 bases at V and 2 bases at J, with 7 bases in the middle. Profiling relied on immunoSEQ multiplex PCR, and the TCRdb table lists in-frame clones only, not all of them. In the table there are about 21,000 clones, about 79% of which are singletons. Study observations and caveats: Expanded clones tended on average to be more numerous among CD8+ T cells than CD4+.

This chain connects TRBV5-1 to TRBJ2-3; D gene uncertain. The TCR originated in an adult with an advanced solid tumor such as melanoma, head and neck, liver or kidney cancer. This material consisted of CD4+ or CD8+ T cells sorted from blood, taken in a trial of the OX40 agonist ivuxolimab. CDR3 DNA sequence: TGCGCCAGCAGCTTGGCCCCGGTCACAGATACGCAGTATTTT. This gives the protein CASSLAPVTDTQYF.